This section outlines one T cell receptor (beta chain) sequence together with its context. Its specificity is unknown. PCR involved 60 Vbeta and 13 Jbeta primers. The method was immunoSEQ multiplex PCR; TCRdb's version includes in-frame clones alone and lacks a portion of them. The sample holds 150,000 to 200,000 clones, 82% seen once. The sample belongs to a study of cytomegalovirus exposure and HLA in healthy donors. Study context: Sequencing of roughly 180 million T cells in an earlier analysis found more than 100 million unique TCR beta sequences. Whole-study results and caveats: Available immune exposure information covered CMV serostatus only.

V lost 4 bases and J lost 6, with 15 bases in between. Germline V gene lookup returns CDR1 GTSNPN and CDR2 SVGIG (reference sequence). The CDR3 runs 13 residues. V is TRBV30 and J is TRBJ1-2, with D uncertain. This clonotype was obtained from a man aged 40-49 years in good health and CMV-seronegative. Material for sequencing was PBMCs. The CDR3 protein is CAWTADTDHGYTF. CDR3 in DNA: TGTGCCTGGACCGCTGACACGGATCATGGCTACACCTTC.